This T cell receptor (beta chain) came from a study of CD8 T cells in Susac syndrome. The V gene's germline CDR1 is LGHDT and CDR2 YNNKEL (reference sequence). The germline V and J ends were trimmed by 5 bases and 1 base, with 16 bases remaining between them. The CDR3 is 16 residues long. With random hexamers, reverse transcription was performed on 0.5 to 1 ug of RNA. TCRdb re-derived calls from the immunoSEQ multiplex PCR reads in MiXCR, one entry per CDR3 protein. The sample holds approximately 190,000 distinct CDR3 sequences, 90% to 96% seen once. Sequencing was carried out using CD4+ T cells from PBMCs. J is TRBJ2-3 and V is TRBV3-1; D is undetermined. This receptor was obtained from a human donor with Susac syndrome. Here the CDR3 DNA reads TGTGCCAGCAGCGCAGGAGCTGCGATAGGCACAGATACGCAGTATTTT. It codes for CASSAGAAIGTDTQYF.